Sequencing of this T cell receptor beta chain was carried out in a study of control samples from healthy donors and cancer patients (dated by TCRdb to 2020 to 2022). The CDR3 contains 15 residues, cysteine and phenylalanine counted. Left in the record is the CDR3 DNA by itself, 45 bases read in frame from the first base. Cut back by 1 base and 5 bases, the V and J ends lie 14 bases apart. CDR1 MNHNS and CDR2 SASEGT are derived from the germline V gene. Notes on this clone: Its target antigen remains unknown. It has no much larger one-base neighbor in the sample; base qualities were not kept.

Library generation was performed with the immunoSEQ multiplex PCR assay. TCRdb took over this immuneACCESS table, retaining in-frame rearrangements with V and J assigned. Such tables are incomplete; in checked studies, under half of the missing clones stem from an unresolved V gene, and the remainder is unexplained. In this sample the table shows 150,000 or so clones, under 95% of which occur a single time. About 5.8% of the sample goes to the ten largest clones. The chain couples TRBV6-1 to TRBJ1-2; tentative D gene TRBD1, with 6 bases matching. The source is a man between 18 and 29 years old in good health. The sequenced material came from blood. The CDR3 region reads CASSEEPDRWYGYTF. The DNA reads as follows: TGTGCCAGCAGTGAAGAACCGGACAGATGGTATGGCTACACCTTC.